Listed here are 22 T cell receptor beta chains from one sample, sequenced in a study of cytomegalovirus exposure and HLA in healthy donors. Profiled with immunoSEQ multiplex PCR; TCRdb holds only in-frame clones, not every one. Seen here are 110,000 to 150,000 clones, just over 90% observed once, and the top ten hold about 0.64%. The sample taken for sequencing was PBMCs. These receptor sequences come from a man aged 18 to 30 in good health and CMV-seronegative.

The rearrangement links TRBV5-6 to TRBJ2-2, with D perhaps matching TRBD1 (6 bases). The CDR3 length is 15 residues. Trimming removed 4 bases at V and 7 bases at J, with 17 bases between. Germline-derived CDR1 and CDR2 are SGHDT and YYEEEE. CDR3 in DNA: TGTGCCAGCAGCCCGAGAAAAAGACAGGTCGGGGAGCTGTTTTTT. This translates into CASSPRKRQVGELFF. The whole variable domain, remainder taken from reference TRBV5-6 and TRBJ2-2, is DAGVTQSPTHLIKTRGQQVTLRCSPKSGHDTVSWYQQALGQGPQFIFQYYEEEERQRGNFPDRFSGHQFPNYSSELNVNALLLGDSALYLCASSPRKRQVGELFFGEGSRLTVL.

The chain links TRBV11-3 to TRBJ2-1; tentative D call: TRBD2 (6 bases). The CDR3 covers 13 residues. Trimming stripped 5 bases from V and 4 bases from J, with 9 bases between. Per the germline V gene, CDR1 is SGHNT and CDR2 is YENEEA. Written as DNA, the CDR3 is TGTGCCAGCAGCCACGGGGGATACAATGAGCAGTTCTTC. Amino acid sequence: CASSHGGYNEQFF.

The chain links TRBV13 to TRBJ2-7; 8 positions match TRBD2. The CDR3 is made up of 14 amino acids. Germline V gene lookup returns CDR1 PRHDT and CDR2 FYEKMQ (reference sequence). V dropped 5 bases and J dropped 4; count of bases not matched to a gene: 7. This CDR3 is CASSAGLAGYEQYV. The CDR3 DNA follows: TGTGCCAGCAGCGCCGGACTAGCTGGTTACGAGCAGTACGTC.

V is TRBV5-4 and J is TRBJ2-3, with TRBD2 matching over 12 bases. With 4 bases clipped from V and 2 bases from J, the junction kept 5 bases outside the gene matches. The germline V gene has CDR1 SGHNT and CDR2 YYREEE (reference sequence). The CDR3 contains 16 residues. The CDR3 DNA follows: TGTGCCAGCAGCCTAGGACTAGCGGGGCCCACAGATACGCAGTATTTT. Protein: CASSLGLAGPTDTQYF.

This clone was recorded a few times. The genes are TRBV19 and TRBJ1-3; possible D gene TRBD1, 6 bases. With 7 bases removed from V and 5 bases from J, the gap between germline ends came to 15 bases. The CDR3 spans 14 residues. Germline V CDR1 and CDR2: LNHDA, SQIVND (reference sequence). CDR3 sequence reads: CASMGHPNRNTIYF. CDR3 DNA sequence: TGTGCCAGTATGGGACATCCTAATCGAAACACCATATATTTT.

This chain joins TRBV7-6 and TRBJ2-1; 10 bases map to TRBD2. CDR1 and CDR2 (germline): SGHVS, FNYEAQ. This CDR3 has 15 residues. Germline trimming cut 2 bases from V and 4 bases from J; bases unmatched to any gene: 2. CDR3 in amino acids: CASSLLTSGYNEQFF. CDR3 coding DNA: TGTGCCAGCAGCTTATTGACTAGCGGGTACAATGAGCAGTTCTTC.

The genes are TRBV19 and TRBJ1-6, with TRBD1 matching over 7 bases. Germline V gene lookup returns CDR1 LNHDA and CDR2 SQIVND (reference sequence). Trimming took 6 bases from V and 7 from J; bases not matched to a gene: 6. The CDR3 is made up of 14 amino acids. CDR3 DNA: TGTGCCAGTAGGACCGGGACAGTCAATTCACCCCTCCACTTT. Residues: CASRTGTVNSPLHF.

As DNA, the CDR3 is TGTGCCAGCAGCTTGGATAGGGACAGCTTCTCCTACAATGAGCAGTTCTTC. Amino acid sequence: CASSLDRDSFSYNEQFF. This rearrangement joins TRBV5-5 to TRBJ2-1; 7 nucleotides agree with TRBD1. CDR1 is SGHKS, CDR2 YYEKEE, per germline (reference sequence). The CDR3 is 17 amino acids. J gave up 0 bases and V 0 bases, and 6 bases lay outside the gene matches.

The V call is TRBV5-4, the J call TRBJ2-4; D gene unclear. Germline V CDR1 and CDR2: SGHNT, YYREEE (reference sequence). The CDR3 runs to 14 residues. V dropped 3 bases and J dropped 0 bases, with 7 bases sitting between them. The CDR3 spells CASSSGLAKNIQYF. The CDR3 nucleotides are TGTGCCAGCAGCTCCGGGTTAGCCAAAAACATTCAGTACTTC.

V and J are TRBV5-1 and TRBJ1-4; 9 nucleotides line up with TRBD1. The V segment lost 3 bases and the J segment 5 bases; nucleotides outside the gene matches: 2. Per germline, CDR1 SGHRS and CDR2 YFSETQ. The CDR3 covers 14 residues. In nucleotides, the CDR3 is TGCGCCAGCAGCTGGACAGGGGACAATGAAAAACTGTTTTTT. Translated: CASSWTGDNEKLFF.

This clone showed up just once. V and J are TRBV7-9 and TRBJ2-7; D not resolved. There are 13 residues in the CDR3. In germline, CDR1 is SEHNR, CDR2 FQNEAQ (reference sequence). The V and J ends lost 8 bases and 0 bases respectively, with 11 bases between them. CDR3 loop: CASQEITSYEQYF. CDR3 coding DNA: TGTGCCAGCCAGGAAATTACCTCCTACGAGCAGTACTTC.

This clone has only one observation. This sequence joins TRBV6-6 and TRBJ2-2, with unresolved D. Germline loops: CDR1 MNHNY, CDR2 SVGAGI (reference sequence). CDR3 length: 13 residues. Trimming took off 6 bases at V and 5 bases at J, with 10 bases between the two ends. For the CDR3, the DNA is TGTGCCAGCAGAGCCCGGTGGACCGGGGAGCTGTTTTTT. Translated: CASRARWTGELFF.

This clone came up once. J is TRBJ2-5 and V is TRBV9; 9 nucleotides align to TRBD2. V shed 2 bases and J 1 base; nucleotides not matched to a gene: 6. There are 16 residues in the CDR3. Germline V lookup: CDR1 SGDLS, CDR2 YYNGEE. The CDR3 loop reads CASSVGPSGAQETQYF. In nucleotides, the CDR3 is TGTGCCAGCAGCGTGGGCCCTAGCGGGGCCCAAGAGACCCAGTACTTC.

The rearrangement uses TRBV6-5 and TRBJ1-5; TRBD1 matches at 10 bases. Germline V gene lookup returns CDR1 MNHEY and CDR2 SVGAGI. The CDR3 spans 15 residues. The ends lost 6 bases at V and 7 bases at J; junction bases unmatched: 9. In DNA, the CDR3 is TGTGCCAGCAGCCCCGGGACAGGGGAATGGCAGCCCCAGCATTTT. As protein: CASSPGTGEWQPQHF.

The chain couples TRBV7-9 to TRBJ2-7; 9 nucleotides line up with TRBD1. CDR1 and CDR2 (germline): SEHNR, FQNEAQ (reference sequence). CDR3 length equals 14 residues. J gave up 3 bases and V 4 bases, and 4 bases lay outside the gene matches. CDR3 in DNA: TGTGCCAGCAGCTCGGGACAGGGCGGCTACGAGCAGTACTTC. Its protein product is CASSSGQGGYEQYF.

This clone has more than one count but fewer than ten. J is TRBJ2-2 and V is TRBV13; maybe TRBD1 (5 bases). The V gene lost 2 bases and the J gene lost 1 base, with 8 bases spanning the gap. The CDR3 has 15 amino acids. CDR1 PRHDT and CDR2 FYEKMQ come from the germline V gene (reference sequence). The CDR3 DNA follows: TGTGCCAGCAGCTTATCCAGGGAGAACACCGGGGAGCTGTTTTTT. It yields the protein CASSLSRENTGELFF.

The V and J genes are TRBV7-2 and TRBJ1-2, with a tentative D call TRBD1 (6 bases). Trimming stripped 1 base from V and 8 bases from J, with 17 bases between. The CDR3 is made up of 15 amino acids. Germline lookup yields CDR1 SGHTA and CDR2 FQGNSA. CDR3 nucleotides: TGTGCCAGCAGCTTAGATCACAGGGCCTCGGGGGGCTACACCTTC. It yields the protein CASSLDHRASGGYTF.

This clone was recorded only once. The chain links TRBV2 to TRBJ1-2; 7 bases match TRBD1. V shed 4 bases, J shed 2 bases, and the junction held 10 bases outside the gene matches. This CDR3 comprises 16 residues. CDR1 and CDR2 (germline): SNHLY, FYNNEI. The CDR3 is CASSAHGTAKNYGYTF. The CDR3, as DNA: TGTGCCAGCAGTGCACATGGGACAGCCAAGAACTATGGCTACACCTTC. The full variable domain, its missing parts supplied by reference TRBV2 and TRBJ1-2, is EPEVTQTPSHQVTQMGQEVILRCVPISNHLYFYWYRQILGQKVEFLVSFYNNEISEKSEIFDDQFSVERPDGSNFTLKIRSTKLEDSAMYFCASSAHGTAKNYGYTFGSGTRLTVV.

DNA for the CDR3: TGTGCCATCAGTGGACAGGGGGCTAGCGAGCAGTACTTC. Protein product: CAISGQGASEQYF. This rearrangement joins TRBV10-3 to TRBJ2-7, with 10 bases aligning to TRBD1. V gave up 4 bases and J gave up 6 bases; unmatched junction bases: 3. Looked up from germline, CDR1 is ENHRY and CDR2 is SYGVKD. CDR3 length: 13 residues.

The rearrangement links TRBV6-1 to TRBJ2-3; D unclear. This CDR3 contains 12 residues. Germline V gene data show CDR1 as MNHNS and CDR2 as SASEGT. V gave up 0 bases and J gave up 6 bases, with 4 bases separating them. DNA of the CDR3: TGTGCCAGCAGTGAAGCGGGCGATACGCAGTATTTT. Translating gives CASSEAGDTQYF.

The rearrangement links TRBV10-3 to TRBJ2-1, with D possibly matching TRBD1 (6 bases). The V gene's germline CDR1 is ENHRY and CDR2 SYGVKD. V gave up 6 bases and J gave up 7 bases, with 10 bases separating them. This CDR3 contains 12 residues. The CDR3 loop is CAISGQGNEQFF. The CDR3 nucleotides are TGTGCCATCAGCGGCCAGGGGAATGAGCAGTTCTTC.

The chain combines TRBV11-2 with TRBJ1-1, with 7 bases matching TRBD1. The CDR3 totals 15 residues. V dropped 6 bases and J dropped 5; count of bases not matched to a gene: 12. Per germline, CDR1 SGHAT and CDR2 FQNNGV. The CDR3 DNA reads as TGTGCCAGCAGTACCCTCGGGCAGGGGGAAACTGAAGCTTTCTTT. Amino acids: CASSTLGQGETEAFF.